The source of this T cell receptor beta chain is a study of cytomegalovirus exposure and HLA in healthy donors. Study as a whole: The same platform used for the 666 first-cohort repertoires was also used for the 100 to 150 validation repertoires, as a later analysis reported. Study-level findings and limits: The investigators catalogued 150 to 200 TCR beta chains as cytomegalovirus-associated. Most sequenced TCRs were rare (though some public TCRs occurred in many donors).

Assay used: immunoSEQ multiplex PCR; TCRdb lists only in-frame clones, some missing. Here the sample spans over 120,000 clones, nearly 90% being singletons. CDR1 is SGDLS, CDR2 YYNGEE, per germline. The CDR3 extends over 15 amino acids. V lost 0 bases and J lost 2, with 12 bases in between. Points on this clone: Antigen specificity is unknown.

Specimen: PBMCs. The receptor's source is a woman aged 18-29 years in good health and CMV-seropositive. This rearrangement joins TRBV9 to TRBJ2-7, with D maybe TRBD2 (6 bases). The CDR3 loop reads CASSVAGGTTYEQYF. As DNA, the CDR3 is TGTGCCAGCAGCGTAGCCGGGGGTACCACCTACGAGCAGTACTTC.